This TCR beta chain was identified during a study of blood T cell repertoires in COVID-19. Study overall: The United States, Italy and Spain provided the acute and convalescent COVID-19 samples. T cells, B-cell-depleted T cells, or PBMCs supplied cDNA or gDNA.

Per the original methods: Reference gene primer amplification yielded estimated nucleated cell counts. The data were produced by immunoSEQ multiplex PCR, yet TCRdb's version contains in-frame clones alone and is incomplete. V and J calls and clone size follow that table, whereas D and trimming were derived from the DNA. The sample includes some 250,000 clones, about nine tenths of them seen just once. From germline, CDR1 is SGHVS and CDR2 FNYEAQ. J lost 0 bases, V lost 4 bases, and 3 bases had no gene match. The CDR3 runs 15 residues. This chain joins TRBV7-6 and TRBJ1-3; TRBD1 matches at 7 bases. The origin of this receptor is a man aged 55-75 years who had recovered from COVID-19. The material sequenced was peripheral blood. CDR3 region: CASSSGQSSGNTIYF. CDR3 nucleotide sequence: TGTGCCAGCAGCTCGGGACAGAGCTCTGGAAACACCATATATTTT.